This TCR beta chain was identified during a study of T cell repertoires in cytomegalovirus infection. This clonotype was counted ten times or more. As yet, its antigen is unknown. TCRdb analysed the reads with MiXCR anew, one entry per CDR3 protein. The sample includes 90,000 to 130,000 distinct CDR3 sequences, around 10% of them seen just once. The CDR3 is made up of 14 amino acids. CDR1 is SQVTM and CDR2 is ANQGSEA in the germline V gene. With 5 bases removed from V and 0 bases from J, the gap between germline ends came to 11 bases. The rearrangement joins TRBV29-1 to TRBJ2-1; no definite D call. The specimen sequenced was PBMCs, sequenced either directly or after in vitro stimulation (not recorded which). This sequence originates from a human donor in good health (CMV status not recorded). Some clones in this sample may be carry-over from other donors' samples. CDR3 coding DNA: TGCAGCGTTCGAGACCGGGCCTCCTACAATGAGCAGTTCTTC. This encodes CSVRDRASYNEQFF.